A selection of T cell receptor beta chains follows, all from one sample in a study of shared clonotypes between healthy human individuals. The repertoire was sequenced with immunoSEQ multiplex PCR; TCRdb's copy has only in-frame clones and lacks some. The table has roughly 1,500,000 clones, approximately 98.5% seen once. Material for sequencing was naive CD4+ T cells sorted from blood. All receptors derive from a man aged 25 to 45 in good health. Each CDR3 is given with its conserved first and last residue. A D gene is named only where the DNA matches it firmly. Size is omitted from some rows. Given values are once, few, many or a class for expanded clones.

TGTGCCAGCAGATTAAAGGGTTACGAGCAGTACTTC	CASRLKGYEQYF	12	-	TRBV7-2	-	TRBJ2-7
TGCGCCAGCAGCTTGGCGGGTGAGCAGTTCTTC	CASSLAGEQFF	11	-	TRBV5-1	-	TRBJ2-1
TGTGCCAGCGCAGTATCAACTAATGAAAAACTGTTTTTT	CASAVSTNEKLFF	13	-	TRBV10-3	-	TRBJ1-4
TGCAGCGTTATTGGGACAGCTTGGAATGAAAAACTGTTTTTT	CSVIGTAWNEKLFF	14	-	TRBV29-1	TRBD1	TRBJ1-4
TGTGCCAGTAGTATAGAGGGGACAGTACCCGGCTACACCTTC	CASSIEGTVPGYTF	14	-	TRBV19	TRBD1	TRBJ1-2
TGTGCCAGCAGCGTAGGAGGCGGGAGCTCCTACAATGAGCAGTTCTTC	CASSVGGGSSYNEQFF	16	-	TRBV9	TRBD2	TRBJ2-1
TGTGCCAGCAGCTTGGCTCCGGGGGGGAGGCCGGAGACCCAGTACTTC	CASSLAPGGRPETQYF	16	-	TRBV5-4	TRBD2	TRBJ2-5
TGTGCCAGCAGTCTTCAGGGAGTGAATCCCTACGAGCAGTACTTC	CASSLQGVNPYEQYF	15	-	TRBV2	-	TRBJ2-7
TGTGCCAGCTCACCTATTACCGGGACAGGGGGCACTGAAGCTTTCTTT	CASSPITGTGGTEAFF	16	-	TRBV18	TRBD1	TRBJ1-1
TGTGCCAGCAGGACGGGGGGACAGGCCTGGACTACTCAGCCCCAGCATTTT	CASRTGGQAWTTQPQHF	17	-	TRBV2	TRBD1	TRBJ1-5
TGTGCCAGTAGTATGTCTTCGGGGCGGGTCACCGGGGAGCTGTTTTTT	CASSMSSGRVTGELFF	16	-	TRBV19	-	TRBJ2-2
TGTGCCAGCAGCTTCGTGAGCCAAGAGACCCAGTACTTC	CASSFVSQETQYF	13	-	TRBV5-4	-	TRBJ2-5
TGTGCCAGCAGCTCAACCCCCCGGTTGGACGAGCAGTACTTC	CASSSTPRLDEQYF	14	-	TRBV5-4	-	TRBJ2-7
TGTGCCAGCAAAGGGGCCCTCGAGCAGTACTTC	CASKGALEQYF	11	-	TRBV6-5	-	TRBJ2-7
TGTGCCAGCAGCCGGTCTGACAGGGGTTGGGATGAAAAACTGTTTTTT	CASSRSDRGWDEKLFF	16	-	TRBV5-4	TRBD1	TRBJ1-4
TGTGCCAGCAGTTATCAACAGGCCTCTAGCACAGATACGCAGTATTTT	CASSYQQASSTDTQYF	16	-	TRBV6-5	-	TRBJ2-3
TGTGCCTGGAGAGGGACGATGACGGAGCCCCAGCATTTT	CAWRGTMTEPQHF	13	-	TRBV30	-	TRBJ1-5
TGTGCCAGCAGTTACGGGCAGGGCACCTACGAGCAGTACTTC	CASSYGQGTYEQYF	14	-	TRBV6-6	-	TRBJ2-7
TGCGCCAGCAGCCAAGTCAGGGGAGAGCTGTTTTTT	CASSQVRGELFF	12	-	TRBV4-1	-	TRBJ2-2
TGTGCCAGCAGCCCCCTCTCCGGCACCGGGGAGCTGTTTTTT	CASSPLSGTGELFF	14	once	TRBV11-2	-	TRBJ2-2
TGTGCCAGCAGCTCACCGGGGGGTACTGAAAAACTGTTTTTT	CASSSPGGTEKLFF	14	-	TRBV7-8	-	TRBJ1-4
TGTGCCAGCAGCTTAGATACCAGACTAGCGGGGCACAATGAGCAGTTCTTC	CASSLDTRLAGHNEQFF	17	-	TRBV11-3	TRBD2	TRBJ2-1
TGCAGCGTTACCACGAACAGTTTGAACACTGAAGCTTTCTTT	CSVTTNSLNTEAFF	14	-	TRBV29-1	-	TRBJ1-1
TGTGCCAGCAGCTTCGGGGGGTTAACTGAAGCTTTCTTT	CASSFGGLTEAFF	13	-	TRBV7-3	-	TRBJ1-1
TGTGCCAGCAGCTTGGGGACGGCTAATGAAAAACTGTTTTTT	CASSLGTANEKLFF	14	-	TRBV7-9	-	TRBJ1-4
TGCGCCAGCAGCATCCGGGACAAGAACACTGAAGCTTTCTTT	CASSIRDKNTEAFF	14	-	TRBV5-1	-	TRBJ1-1
TGTGCCAGCAGTTTTCGGGACAGGGATGGTGAGACCCAGTACTTC	CASSFRDRDGETQYF	15	-	TRBV27	TRBD1	TRBJ2-5
TGCGCCAGCAGCCAAGATTATAGACAGGCCGAATATGGCTACACCTTC	CASSQDYRQAEYGYTF	16	-	TRBV4-3	-	TRBJ1-2
TGTGCCTGGAGTGTAGGCAAAAACTATGGCTACACCTTC	CAWSVGKNYGYTF	13	-	TRBV30	-	TRBJ1-2
TGTGCCAGCAGCTTTGGACAGGGGGCTTCCACCGGGGAGCTGTTTTTT	CASSFGQGASTGELFF	16	-	TRBV7-2	TRBD1	TRBJ2-2
TGTGCCAGCAGCTTATGGGGGGCTAGCGGTCTCACCGGGGAGCTGTTTTTT	CASSLWGASGLTGELFF	17	-	TRBV11-2	-	TRBJ2-2
TGTGCCAGTAGAGGAACGGGACAGGGCCGGGACGAGCAGTACTTC	CASRGTGQGRDEQYF	15	-	TRBV19	TRBD1	TRBJ2-7
TGTGCCAGCAGCTTGGGGATAGGGACTCTCTCCTACGAGCAGTACTTC	CASSLGIGTLSYEQYF	16	once	TRBV5-4	-	TRBJ2-7
TGTGCCAGCAGCTTTGAGGGGATGGGCGAGCAGTACTTC	CASSFEGMGEQYF	13	-	TRBV5-4	-	TRBJ2-7
TGTGCCAGCAGCTTAGTTTGGGGAACAGCCCAAGAGACCCAGTACTTC	CASSLVWGTAQETQYF	16	-	TRBV11-2	-	TRBJ2-5
TGTGCCACCAGCAGACCTGAGTTCGCCGGGGAGCTGTTTTTT	CATSRPEFAGELFF	14	-	TRBV15	-	TRBJ2-2
TGTGCCAGCAGCTTAGCTTCGACAGGGAGAGCCGGAGAGACCCAGTACTTC	CASSLASTGRAGETQYF	17	once	TRBV7-2	TRBD1	TRBJ2-5
TGTGCCAGCAGTGATGGAGATTTTAGGACAGATACGCAGTATTTT	CASSDGDFRTDTQYF	15	-	TRBV25-1	-	TRBJ2-3
TGTGCCAGCAGTGAAAAGAAGACCCAGTACTTC	CASSEKKTQYF	11	-	TRBV25-1	-	TRBJ2-5
TGTGCCAGCAGCTCAGGATCCCGCGAGCAGTACTTC	CASSSGSREQYF	12	-	TRBV25-1	-	TRBJ2-7
TGTGCCAGCAGCGCCCGGGGGGGAGGGGGCGCGGAGACCCAGTACTTC	CASSARGGGGAETQYF	16	-	TRBV11-2	-	TRBJ2-5
TGTGCCAGCAGCGAAGGACAGGGGGCAAATAAGCCCCAGCATTTT	CASSEGQGANKPQHF	15	-	TRBV7-2	TRBD1	TRBJ1-5
TGTGCCAGCAGCTTAGGTGTCGGAGCCTACGAGCAGTACTTC	CASSLGVGAYEQYF	14	-	TRBV11-2	-	TRBJ2-7
TGTGCCAGCAGGAAACAGGGGGCGGGAGAGCAGTACTTC	CASRKQGAGEQYF	13	-	TRBV18	TRBD1	TRBJ2-7
TGTGCCAGCAGTGAAGCAGGAATTAGGGATGGCTACACCTTC	CASSEAGIRDGYTF	14	-	TRBV28	-	TRBJ1-2
TGCAGCGTTGGACAGGGGAACGAGCAGTACTTC	CSVGQGNEQYF	11	-	TRBV29-1	TRBD1	TRBJ2-7
TGTGCCAGCAAGCCGGCAGACAGACCTAGAGAGCAGTACTTC	CASKPADRPREQYF	14	-	TRBV5-4	-	TRBJ2-7
TGTGCCAGCAGCAAATATGGGCTTGCGGGACAGGGGACCCGAGGAGGCTACACCTTC	CASSKYGLAGQGTRGGYTF	19	-	TRBV7-2	TRBD1	TRBJ1-2
TGCGCCAGCAGCCACCCCGGAAGACAACGCTACGAGCAGTACTTC	CASSHPGRQRYEQYF	15	-	TRBV4-1	-	TRBJ2-7
TGCGCCAGCAGTGAAACGGGCCCTTCGGAGACCCAGTACTTC	CASSETGPSETQYF	14	-	TRBV10-1	-	TRBJ2-5